This TCR beta chain was observed in a study of T cell repertoires in cytomegalovirus infection. Turning to the study itself: Recently identified HLA-C-restricted and well-studied HLA-B-restricted CMV epitopes were used. Both CMV infection and a matching HLA type were indicated by public TCR beta signatures. The study's findings and limits: CMV-specific HLA-C-restricted TCR beta clonotypes dominated the ex vivo response. CMV carriers with the relevant HLA were identified by cumulative public TCR beta family frequency.

V shed 6 bases and J shed 9 bases, with 12 bases lying between them. The CDR3 has 13 amino acids. The germline V gene encodes CDR1 SGHTA and CDR2 FQGNSA. This clonotype has at least ten counts. Its matching antigen is unknown. TCRdb re-derived calls from the reads in MiXCR, one entry per CDR3 protein. Of about 700,000 distinct CDR3 sequences listed, around a third are singletons. The chain carries TRBV7-2 and TRBJ1-6; D gene uncertain. Here the sequenced sample was cultured PBMCs, taken from culture after CMV antigen stimulation. This clonotype originated in a human donor in good health (CMV status not recorded). Some clones in this sample may be carry-over from other donors' samples. This CDR3 is CASRALNGSPLHF. The CDR3 DNA sequence: TGTGCCAGCAGGGCGTTGAACGGTTCACCCCTCCACTTT.